This T cell receptor beta chain was recorded in a study of T cells after yellow fever vaccination. Germline CDR1 and CDR2: SGHTA and FQGNSA. V was shortened by 1 base and J by 4 bases, with 29 bases between the two germline ends. The CDR3 consists of 21 residues. TCRdb re-derived calls from the 5' RACE reads in MiXCR, one entry per CDR3 protein. The sample contains 300,000 to 400,000 distinct CDR3 sequences, about 4% of which appear only once. This clonotype was picked up many times. What it binds is not known. Findings and limits, study-wide: A limited proportion of clonotypes was detected within both the CD4 and CD8 compartments.

This receptor was obtained from a young man who received the YFV17D yellow fever vaccine. Sequences were derived from PBMCs, sampled 5 days after the yellow fever booster vaccination. This rearrangement joins TRBV7-2 to TRBJ1-3; D might be TRBD1 (6 bases). CDR3 DNA sequence: TGTGCCAGCAGCTTAGTGGATCTCCTGTGGGACACCGATGTTTCAGGAAACACCATATATTTT. This encodes CASSLVDLLWDTDVSGNTIYF. The full variable domain, in which reference TRBV7-2 and TRBJ1-3 provide the parts outside the CDR3, is GAGVSQSPSNKVTEKGKDVELRCDPISGHTALYWYRQSLGQGLEFLIYFQGNSAPDKSGLPSDRFSAERTGGSVSTLTIQRTQQEDSAVYLCASSLVDLLWDTDVSGNTIYFGEGSWLTVV.